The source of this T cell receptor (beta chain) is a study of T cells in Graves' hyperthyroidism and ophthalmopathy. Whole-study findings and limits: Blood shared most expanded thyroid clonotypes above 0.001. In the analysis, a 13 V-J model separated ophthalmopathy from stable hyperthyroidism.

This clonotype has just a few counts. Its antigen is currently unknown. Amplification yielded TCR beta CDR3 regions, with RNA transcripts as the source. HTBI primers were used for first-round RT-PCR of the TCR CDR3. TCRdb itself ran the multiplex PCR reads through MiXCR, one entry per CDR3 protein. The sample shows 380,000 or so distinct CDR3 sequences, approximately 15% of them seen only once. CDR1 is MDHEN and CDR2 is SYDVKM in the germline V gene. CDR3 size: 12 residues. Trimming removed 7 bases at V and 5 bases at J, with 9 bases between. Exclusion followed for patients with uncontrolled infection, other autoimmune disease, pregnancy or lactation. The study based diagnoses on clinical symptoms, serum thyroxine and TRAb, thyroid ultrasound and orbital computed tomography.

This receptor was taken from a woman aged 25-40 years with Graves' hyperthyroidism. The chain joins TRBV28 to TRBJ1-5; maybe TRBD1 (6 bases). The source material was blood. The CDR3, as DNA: TGTGCCAGCATGGAGGGGGATCAGCCCCAGCATTTT. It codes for CASMEGDQPQHF.